These T cell receptor beta chains were read from a single sample in a study of cytomegalovirus exposure and HLA in healthy donors. The protocol was immunoSEQ multiplex PCR, while the TCRdb copy is restricted to in-frame clones and leaves out a portion. The sample has approximately 280,000 clones, roughly 90% seen once. Sequencing was done on a sample of PBMCs. These receptors originate from a woman aged 18-29 years in good health and CMV-seronegative. Both conserved end residues are part of each CDR3. The D gene is left open where the match is weak. Not every row has a clone size; where given, it reads once, few, many or a size class.

>.|TRBJ2-7|14|TRBV4-1|.
TGCGCCAGCAGCCAAGGAGTACTCATCTACGAGCAGTACTTC
CASSQGVLIYEQYF
>.|TRBJ2-7|16|TRBV30|TRBD2
TGTGCCTGGTCGGAAGCGGGGCTAGCGGACTACTACGAGCAGTACTTC
CAWSEAGLADYYEQYF
>.|TRBJ2-7|15|TRBV10-3|TRBD2
TGTGCCATCAGTGATACACTAGCGGGAAAATACGAGCAGTACTTC
CAISDTLAGKYEQYF
>.|TRBJ2-7|14|TRBV11-2|TRBD1
TGTGCCAGCACCGACAGCACCGGGACAGGGGAGCAGTACTTC
CASTDSTGTGEQYF
>.|TRBJ2-1|14|TRBV7-3|.
TGTGCCAGCAGCTTGACGTACAGGGAACCCGAGCAGTTCTTC
CASSLTYREPEQFF
>.|TRBJ1-5|14|TRBV10-3|TRBD1
TGTGCCATCAGTACAGGGGGCCCGGATCAGCCCCAGCATTTT
CAISTGGPDQPQHF
>.|TRBJ1-1|14|TRBV6-5|TRBD1
TGTGCCAGCAGTTTGGGACAGTCGAACACTGAAGCTTTCTTT
CASSLGQSNTEAFF
>.|TRBJ1-2|16|TRBV19|TRBD1
TGTGCCAGTAGTATGTTGGGACAGGGGTATTACTATGGCTACACCTTC
CASSMLGQGYYYGYTF
>few|TRBJ1-6|15|TRBV9|TRBD1
TGTGCCAGCAGCGTAGAAGACAGGGGTACTTCACCCCTCCACTTT
CASSVEDRGTSPLHF
>.|TRBJ2-5|14|TRBV11-3|TRBD1
TGTGCCAGCAGCCCGGGACAGGCGAAAGAGACCCAGTACTTC
CASSPGQAKETQYF
>.|TRBJ2-1|17|TRBV6-1|TRBD1
TGTGCCAGCAGTGAAGAAGAGGGGGCAAACTCCTACAATGAGCAGTTCTTC
CASSEEEGANSYNEQFF
>.|TRBJ2-5|14|TRBV29-1|.
TGCAGCGTATCAGGGGAGGGGGTGGAAGAGACCCAGTACTTC
CSVSGEGVEETQYF
>.|TRBJ2-7|18|TRBV5-6|.
TGTGCCAGCAGCCTACCCCTTTTTGGCGGGACGGGATCCTACGAGCAGTACTTC
CASSLPLFGGTGSYEQYF
>.|TRBJ1-1|15|TRBV6-5|.
TGTGCCAGCAGTTACTCGAGCTGGGGAGACACTGAAGCTTTCTTT
CASSYSSWGDTEAFF
>once|TRBJ2-5|17|TRBV29-1|TRBD2
TGCAGCGTTGAAAAACTAGCGGGAGGCGTAACACAAGAGACCCAGTACTTC
CSVEKLAGGVTQETQYF
>.|TRBJ2-1|13|TRBV14|TRBD2
TGTGCCAGCAGCCGACTAGCGGCCAATGAGCAGTTCTTC
CASSRLAANEQFF
>.|TRBJ2-7|17|TRBV11-2|TRBD2
TGTGCCAGCAGACTGACCCCAACTAGCGGGAGCAAGTACGAGCAGTACTTC
CASRLTPTSGSKYEQYF
>.|TRBJ2-1|16|TRBV11-3|TRBD2
TGTGCCAGCAGCTTAGATCTAGCGGGGGGTTACAATGAGCAGTTCTTC
CASSLDLAGGYNEQFF
>.|TRBJ1-2|13|TRBV28|TRBD1
TGTGCCAGCAGCCCGGGACAGGGTGGAGGCTACACCTTC
CASSPGQGGGYTF
>.|TRBJ2-3|16|TRBV4-3|TRBD2
TGCGCCAGCAGCCAAGGGGCTAGCGGGAGCGCAGATACGCAGTATTTT
CASSQGASGSADTQYF
>.|TRBJ1-1|12|TRBV28|.
TGTGCCAGCAGTTTATTAAGCTCCGGGGCTTTCTTT
CASSLLSSGAFF
>.|TRBJ2-7|14|TRBV6-1|TRBD2
TGTGCCAGCAGTGGACTAGCGGGAGGGCGCGAGCAGTACTTC
CASSGLAGGREQYF
>.|TRBJ2-4|13|TRBV11-2|.
TGTGCCAGCAGCTTAGGACAGAAAAACATTCAGTACTTC
CASSLGQKNIQYF
>once|TRBJ2-3|16|TRBV30|TRBD1
TGTGCCTGCAACAAAAGGGACAGGGCAATTAAGGATACGCAGTATTTT
CACNKRDRAIKDTQYF
>.|TRBJ1-1|12|TRBV2|.
TGTGCCAGCAGTGACTGGGCGTCTGAAGCTTTCTTT
CASSDWASEAFF
>.|TRBJ1-2|16|TRBV2|TRBD1
TGTGCCAGCAGTGAAGCCAGACAGGGGGGTAGCTATGGCTACACCTTC
CASSEARQGGSYGYTF
>.|TRBJ2-3|11|TRBV10-3|.
TGTGCCACCTTCGTTAGAGATACGCAGTATTTT
CATFVRDTQYF
>.|TRBJ1-5|15|TRBV6-5|.
TGTGCCAGCAGGGGCCTGGGGGGGGGCAATCAGCCCCAGCATTTT
CASRGLGGGNQPQHF
>.|TRBJ1-1|14|TRBV6-5|TRBD1
TGTGCCAGCAGAGGGACAGGGGCGCACACTGAAGCTTTCTTT
CASRGTGAHTEAFF
>.|TRBJ1-4|17|TRBV27|.
TGTGCCAGCAGAAAGTTTGGGGTGCGGGGACCTAATGAAAAACTGTTTTTT
CASRKFGVRGPNEKLFF
>.|TRBJ1-1|17|TRBV27|TRBD1
TGTGCCAGCAGTTTACGACAGGGGGGCGGTTTGGGAACTGAAGCTTTCTTT
CASSLRQGGGLGTEAFF
>.|TRBJ1-1|13|TRBV5-4|.
TGTGCCAGCAGCTTCAGGGAATACACTGAAGCTTTCTTT
CASSFREYTEAFF
>.|TRBJ2-3|14|TRBV9|.
TGTGCCAGCAGCGTAGCGGGGTCGGTAGATACGCAGTATTTT
CASSVAGSVDTQYF
>.|TRBJ1-2|16|TRBV28|TRBD1
TGTGCCAGCAGTTTAGGGACAGGGGTGGGGATTCGTGGCTACACCTTC
CASSLGTGVGIRGYTF
>.|TRBJ1-5|17|TRBV6-1|.
TGTGCCAGCAGTGACGGTCGAGGAGTCAAGGGCAATCAGCCCCAGCATTTT
CASSDGRGVKGNQPQHF
>.|TRBJ2-7|14|TRBV5-1|.
TGCGCCAGCAGCTTGGAGCCGGGGGCCTACGAGCAGTACTTC
CASSLEPGAYEQYF
>.|TRBJ2-3|16|TRBV6-5|TRBD2
TGTGCCAGCAGTTACGGGACTAGCGGTCAAAGCGATACGCAGTATTTT
CASSYGTSGQSDTQYF
>.|TRBJ2-7|15|TRBV7-8|TRBD2
TGTGCCAGCAGCAGCCGGGAGGGGGGGGTTGAGGAGCAGTACTTC
CASSSREGGVEEQYF
>.|TRBJ1-4|13|TRBV29-1|TRBD1
TGCAGCGCGAAAAAGACAGGGGCCGAAAAATTGTTTTTT
CSAKKTGAEKLFF
>.|TRBJ1-1|16|TRBV28|.
TGTGCCAGCAGTTTATCGCCAGGGTGGAGGGACACTGAAGCTTTCTTT
CASSLSPGWRDTEAFF
>.|TRBJ2-7|13|TRBV27|.
TGTGCCAGCAGTTTTCAGGGTTCCCACGAGCAGTACTTC
CASSFQGSHEQYF
>.|TRBJ2-7|14|TRBV19|TRBD1
TGTGCCAGTAGTATTCGCTCGGACAGGGACGAGCAGTACTTC
CASSIRSDRDEQYF